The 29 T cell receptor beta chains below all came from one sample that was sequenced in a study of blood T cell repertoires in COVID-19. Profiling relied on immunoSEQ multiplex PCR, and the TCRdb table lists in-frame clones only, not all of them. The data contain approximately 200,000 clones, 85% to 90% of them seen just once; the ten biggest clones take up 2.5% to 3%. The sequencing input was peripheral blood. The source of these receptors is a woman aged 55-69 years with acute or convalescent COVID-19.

CDR3 amino acids: CASRRSAGVHEQFF. The CDR3 region has the DNA TGTGCCAGCAGACGTTCTGCGGGAGTTCATGAGCAGTTCTTC. The chain carries TRBV3-1 (or the pseudogene TRBV3-2) and TRBJ2-1; 7 bases are a match to TRBD2. CDR3 size: 14 residues. CDR1 is LGHDT and CDR2 is YNNKEL in the germline V gene (reference sequence). The J segment lost 8 bases and the V segment lost 6 bases, leaving 10 bases of the junction unmatched.

The CDR3 nucleotides read TGTGCCAGCAGCTTTGTCTCGGGCACAGATACGCAGTATTTT. It yields the protein CASSFVSGTDTQYF. V is TRBV7-9 and J is TRBJ2-3; D is unresolved. Germline CDR1 reads SEHNR; CDR2 reads FQNEAQ (reference sequence). Trimming pared 3 bases from V and 1 base from J, leaving 8 bases between. The CDR3 totals 14 residues. Using reference TRBV7-9 and TRBJ2-3 for the parts outside the CDR3, the full variable domain is DTGVSQNPRHKITKRGQNVTFRCDPISEHNRLYWYRQTLGQGPEFLTYFQNEAQLEKSRLLSDRFSAERPKGSFSTLEIQRTEQGDSAMYLCASSFVSGTDTQYFGPGTRLTVL.

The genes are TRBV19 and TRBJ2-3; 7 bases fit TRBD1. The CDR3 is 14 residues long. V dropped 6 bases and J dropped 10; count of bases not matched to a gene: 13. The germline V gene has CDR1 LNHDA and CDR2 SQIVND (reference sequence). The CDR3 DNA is TGTGCCAGTAGCAAAAGACAGGGCATCAATCCGCAGTATTTT. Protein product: CASSKRQGINPQYF.

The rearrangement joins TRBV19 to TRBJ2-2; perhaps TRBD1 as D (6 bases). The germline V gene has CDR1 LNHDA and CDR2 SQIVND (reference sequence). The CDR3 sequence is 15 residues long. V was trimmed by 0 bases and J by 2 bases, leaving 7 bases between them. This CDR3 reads CASSIEDSNTGELFF. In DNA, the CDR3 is TGTGCCAGTAGTATAGAGGACAGCAACACCGGGGAGCTGTTTTTT.

In DNA, the CDR3 is TGTGCCAGCAGTTACTCTAGCGGGAGTTCTAGCCATGGCTACACCTTC. Translated, it gives CASSYSSGSSSHGYTF. The chain has TRBV6-5 and TRBJ1-2; no clear D gene. CDR1 MNHEY and CDR2 SVGAGI come from the germline V gene. V was pared by 0 bases and J by 6 bases, with 17 bases between. This CDR3 has 16 amino acids.

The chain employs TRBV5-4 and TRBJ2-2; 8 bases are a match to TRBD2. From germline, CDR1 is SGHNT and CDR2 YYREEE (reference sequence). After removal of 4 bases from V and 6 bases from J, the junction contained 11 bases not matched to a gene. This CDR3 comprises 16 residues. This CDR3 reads CASSLELGGAPGELFF. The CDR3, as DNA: TGTGCCAGCAGCCTAGAACTCGGGGGGGCACCCGGGGAGCTGTTTTTT.

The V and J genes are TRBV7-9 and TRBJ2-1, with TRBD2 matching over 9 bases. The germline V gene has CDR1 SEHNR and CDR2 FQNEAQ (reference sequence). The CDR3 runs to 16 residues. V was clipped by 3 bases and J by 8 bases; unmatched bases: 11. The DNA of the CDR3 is TGTGCCAGCAGCTTCCGTAGCGGGGGCACCTTAGATGAGCAGTTCTTC. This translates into CASSFRSGGTLDEQFF.

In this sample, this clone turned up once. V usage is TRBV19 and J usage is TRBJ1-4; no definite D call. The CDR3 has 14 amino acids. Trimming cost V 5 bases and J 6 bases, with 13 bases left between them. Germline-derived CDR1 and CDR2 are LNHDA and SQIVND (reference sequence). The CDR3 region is CASSSDGSDEKLFF. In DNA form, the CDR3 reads TGTGCCAGTAGTTCCGACGGGTCGGATGAAAAACTGTTTTTT.

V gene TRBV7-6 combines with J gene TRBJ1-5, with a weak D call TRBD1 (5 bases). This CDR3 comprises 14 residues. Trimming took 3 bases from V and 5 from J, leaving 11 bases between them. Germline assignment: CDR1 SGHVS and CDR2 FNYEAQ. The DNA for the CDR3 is TGTGCCAGCAGCTTGGGGGGAGTGTATCAGCCCCAGCATTTT. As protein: CASSLGGVYQPQHF.

The CDR3 DNA reads TGTGCCATCAGTGAGTCGCGGCAGATGAACACTGAAGCTTTCTTT. Translation gives CAISESRQMNTEAFF. The genes are TRBV10-3 and TRBJ1-1; D gene ambiguous. The V and J ends lost 0 bases and 0 bases respectively, with 8 bases between them. Germline CDR1 reads ENHRY; CDR2 reads SYGVKD. The CDR3 is 15 amino acids.

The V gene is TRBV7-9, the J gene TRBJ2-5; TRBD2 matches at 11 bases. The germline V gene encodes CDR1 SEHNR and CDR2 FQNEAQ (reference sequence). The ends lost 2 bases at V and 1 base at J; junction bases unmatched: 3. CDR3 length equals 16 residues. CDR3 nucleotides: TGTGCCAGCAGCTTACTTAGCGGGGGGGCCCAAGAGACCCAGTACTTC. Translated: CASSLLSGGAQETQYF.

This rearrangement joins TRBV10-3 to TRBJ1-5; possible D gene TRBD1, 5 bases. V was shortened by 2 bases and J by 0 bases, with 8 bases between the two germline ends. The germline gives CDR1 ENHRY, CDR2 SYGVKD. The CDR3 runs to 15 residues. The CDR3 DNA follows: TGTGCCATCAGTGAGACAGGATCTAGCAATCAGCCCCAGCATTTT. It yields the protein CAISETGSSNQPQHF.

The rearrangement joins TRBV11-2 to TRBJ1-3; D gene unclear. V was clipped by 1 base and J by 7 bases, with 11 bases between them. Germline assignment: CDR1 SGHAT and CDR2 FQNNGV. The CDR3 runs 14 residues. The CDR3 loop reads CASSLVQVGNTIYF. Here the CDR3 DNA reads TGTGCCAGCAGCTTAGTCCAGGTTGGGAACACCATATATTTT.

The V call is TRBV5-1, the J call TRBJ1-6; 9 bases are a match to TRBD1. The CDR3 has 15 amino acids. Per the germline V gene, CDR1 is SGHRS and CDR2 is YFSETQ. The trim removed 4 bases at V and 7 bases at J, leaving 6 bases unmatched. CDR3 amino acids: CASSLWDRDNSPLHF. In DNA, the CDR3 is TGCGCCAGCAGCCTCTGGGACAGGGACAATTCACCCCTCCACTTT.

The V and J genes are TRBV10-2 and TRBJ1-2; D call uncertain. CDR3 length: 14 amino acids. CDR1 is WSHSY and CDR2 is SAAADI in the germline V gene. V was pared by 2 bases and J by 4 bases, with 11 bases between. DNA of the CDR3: TGCGCCAGCAGTGAGACGGCAGGTCCCTATGGCTACACCTTC. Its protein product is CASSETAGPYGYTF.

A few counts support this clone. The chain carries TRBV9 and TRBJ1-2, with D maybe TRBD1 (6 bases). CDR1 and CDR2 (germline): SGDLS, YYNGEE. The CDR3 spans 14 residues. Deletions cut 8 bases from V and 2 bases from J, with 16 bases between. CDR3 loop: CASQRAGANYGYTF. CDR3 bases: TGTGCCAGTCAGAGGGCAGGGGCCAACTATGGCTACACCTTC.

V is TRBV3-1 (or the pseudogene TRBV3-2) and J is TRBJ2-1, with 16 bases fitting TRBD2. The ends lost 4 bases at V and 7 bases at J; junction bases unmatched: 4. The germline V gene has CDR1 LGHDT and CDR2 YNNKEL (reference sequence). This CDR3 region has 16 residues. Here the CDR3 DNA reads TGTGCCAGCAGCCCGGGACTAGCGGGGGGGGAAAATGAGCAGTTCTTC. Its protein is CASSPGLAGGENEQFF.

The CDR3 bases are TGCGCCAGCAGCTTGGAAGCAGGGGGTAACTATGGCTACACCTTC. This gives the protein CASSLEAGGNYGYTF. The chain links TRBV5-1 to TRBJ1-2; 7 positions agree with TRBD1. Germline V gene lookup returns CDR1 SGHRS and CDR2 YFSETQ. The CDR3 sequence is 15 residues long. Germline trimming cut 0 bases from V and 1 base from J; bases unmatched to any gene: 3.

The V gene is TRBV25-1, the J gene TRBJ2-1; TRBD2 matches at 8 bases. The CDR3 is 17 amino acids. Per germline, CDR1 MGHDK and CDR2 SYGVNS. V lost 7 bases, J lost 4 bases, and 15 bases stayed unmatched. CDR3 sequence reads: CASKESTYGRGYNEQFF. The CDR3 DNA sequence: TGTGCCAGCAAAGAGTCAACATACGGGAGGGGTTACAATGAGCAGTTCTTC.

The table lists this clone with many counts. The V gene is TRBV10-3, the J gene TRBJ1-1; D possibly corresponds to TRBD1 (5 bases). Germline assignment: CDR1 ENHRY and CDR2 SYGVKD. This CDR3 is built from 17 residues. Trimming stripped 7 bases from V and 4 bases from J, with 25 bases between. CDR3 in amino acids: CAIKSGIGGEKATEAFF. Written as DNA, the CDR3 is TGTGCCATCAAATCCGGGATAGGAGGGGAAAAGGCCACTGAAGCTTTCTTT.

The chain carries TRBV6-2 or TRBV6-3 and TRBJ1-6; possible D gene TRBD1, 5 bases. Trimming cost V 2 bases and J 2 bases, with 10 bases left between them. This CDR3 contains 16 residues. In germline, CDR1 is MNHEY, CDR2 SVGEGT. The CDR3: CASSYQGEAYNSPLHF. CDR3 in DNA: TGTGCCAGCAGTTACCAGGGTGAAGCCTATAATTCACCCCTCCACTTT.

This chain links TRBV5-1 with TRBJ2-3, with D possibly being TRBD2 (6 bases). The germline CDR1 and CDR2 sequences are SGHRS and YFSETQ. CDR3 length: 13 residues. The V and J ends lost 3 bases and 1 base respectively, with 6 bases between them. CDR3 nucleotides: TGCGCCAGCAGCTCTAGCGGCACAGATACGCAGTATTTT. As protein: CASSSSGTDTQYF.

CDR3 sequence reads: CASSQDRGLGQPQHF. Here the CDR3 DNA reads TGCGCCAGCAGCCAAGATCGAGGGCTGGGGCAGCCCCAGCATTTT. The J gene is TRBJ1-5, the V gene TRBV4-1; D not certain. Trimming removed 0 bases from V and 7 bases from J, with 13 bases in between. The CDR3 contains 15 residues. Germline-derived CDR1 and CDR2 are MGHRA and YSYEKL.

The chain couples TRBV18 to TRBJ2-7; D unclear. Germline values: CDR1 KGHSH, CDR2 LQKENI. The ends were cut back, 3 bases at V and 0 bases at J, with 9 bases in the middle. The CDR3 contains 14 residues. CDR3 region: CASSPSQFSYEQYF. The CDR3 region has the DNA TGTGCCAGCTCACCCTCACAGTTCTCCTACGAGCAGTACTTC. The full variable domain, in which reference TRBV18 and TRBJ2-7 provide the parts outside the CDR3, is NAGVMQNPRHLVRRRGQEARLRCSPMKGHSHVYWYRQLPEEGLKFMVYLQKENIIDESGMPKERFSAEFPKEGPSILRIQQVVRGDSAAYFCASSPSQFSYEQYFGPGTRLTVT.

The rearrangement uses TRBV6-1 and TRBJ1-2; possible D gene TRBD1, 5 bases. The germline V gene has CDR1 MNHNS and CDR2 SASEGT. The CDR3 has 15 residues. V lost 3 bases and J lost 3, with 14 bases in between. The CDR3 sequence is CASSDDDQGYYGYTF. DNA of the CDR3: TGTGCCAGCAGTGACGACGATCAGGGTTACTATGGCTACACCTTC.

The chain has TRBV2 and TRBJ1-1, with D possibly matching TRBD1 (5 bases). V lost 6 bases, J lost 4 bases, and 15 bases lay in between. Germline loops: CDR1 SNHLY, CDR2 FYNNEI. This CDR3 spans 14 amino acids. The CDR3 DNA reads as TGTGCCAGCAGGGATCAGGGTTTGAGCACTGAAGCTTTCTTT. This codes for CASRDQGLSTEAFF. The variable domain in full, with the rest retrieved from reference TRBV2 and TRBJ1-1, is EPEVTQTPSHQVTQMGQEVILRCVPISNHLYFYWYRQILGQKVEFLVSFYNNEISEKSEIFDDQFSVERPDGSNFTLKIRSTKLEDSAMYFCASRDQGLSTEAFFGQGTRLTVV.

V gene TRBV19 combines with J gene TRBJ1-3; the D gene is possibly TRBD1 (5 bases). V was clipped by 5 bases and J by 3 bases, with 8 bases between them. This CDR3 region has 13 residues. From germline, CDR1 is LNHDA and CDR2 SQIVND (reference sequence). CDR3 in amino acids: CASSPGLGNTIYF. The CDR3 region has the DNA TGTGCCAGTAGTCCGGGACTTGGAAACACCATATATTTT.

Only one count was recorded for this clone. The CDR3 here is CASSGTKLGRLLHYGYTF. The CDR3 region has the DNA TGTGCCAGCAGTGGGACTAAATTAGGGCGCTTACTACACTATGGCTACACCTTC. The chain combines TRBV6-1 with TRBJ1-2, with D unresolved. The CDR3 consists of 18 residues. Germline V gene data show CDR1 as MNHNS and CDR2 as SASEGT. Between the trimmed V and J ends, which lost 4 bases and 3 bases, there was a span of 24 bases.

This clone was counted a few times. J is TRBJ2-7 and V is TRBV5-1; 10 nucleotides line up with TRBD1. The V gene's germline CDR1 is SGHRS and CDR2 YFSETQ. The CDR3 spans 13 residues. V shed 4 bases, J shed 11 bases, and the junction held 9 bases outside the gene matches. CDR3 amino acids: CASSGSGQGLKYF. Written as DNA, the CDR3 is TGCGCCAGCAGCGGTTCGGGACAGGGGTTAAAGTACTTC.